One sample yielded the 27 T cell receptor beta chains listed below, sequenced in a study of tumor-infiltrating lymphocytes in oesophageal squamous cell carcinoma (dated by TCRdb to the mid-2010s). The library was produced with PCR. The instrument was an Illumina HiSeq 2000. The public reads were reanalyzed by TCRdb: fastp trimming at Q25, MiXCR alignment, in-frame beta chains only. Entries are consolidated by CDR3 protein sequence, retaining the most common genes and DNA. This sample has more than 10,000 distinct CDR3 sequences in its table, and approximately 52% of those were observed once. The ten largest make up 25% to 30% of the sample. Material for sequencing was esophageal tumor tissue. The source of these receptors is a female donor with esophageal squamous cell carcinoma.

The V and J genes are TRBV5-5 and TRBJ1-1, with a tentative D call TRBD1 (6 bases). The germline V and J ends were trimmed by 2 bases and 7 bases, with 15 bases remaining between them. In germline, CDR1 is SGHKS, CDR2 YYEKEE (reference sequence). The CDR3 is made up of 14 amino acids. The CDR3 nucleotides read TGTGCCAGCAGCTTACTGGGGGCCTCCGGTGAAGCTTTCTTT. This codes for CASSLLGASGEAFF. Full variable domain (remainder filled in from reference TRBV5-5 and TRBJ1-1): DAGVTQSPTHLIKTRGQQVTLRCSPISGHKSVSWYQQVLGQGPQFIFQYYEKEERGRGNFPDRFSARQFPNYSSELNVNALLLGDSALYLCASSLLGASGEAFFGQGTRLTVV.

The V and J genes are TRBV7-8 and TRBJ2-7; 9 bases fit TRBD1. Germline CDR1 reads SGHVS; CDR2 reads FQNEAQ. This CDR3 region has 17 residues. The ends lost 5 bases at V and 4 bases at J; junction bases unmatched: 15. CDR3 amino acids: CASSRTGGGGGGYEQYF. The CDR3 DNA is TGTGCCAGCAGCCGAACAGGGGGCGGGGGTGGTGGGTACGAGCAGTACTTC. Combining the CDR3 with reference TRBV7-8 and TRBJ2-7 gives the whole variable domain GAGVSQSPRYKVAKRGQDVALRCDPISGHVSLFWYQQALGQGPEFLTYFQNEAQLDKSGLPSDRFFAERPEGSVSTLKIQRTQQEDSAVYLCASSRTGGGGGGYEQYFGPGTRLTVT.

The chain combines TRBV11-2 with TRBJ2-3, with a possible D match to TRBD1 (5 bases). The J call may be faulty, since TRBJ2-7 better matches the DNA end. This CDR3 is built from 13 residues. The germline V gene has CDR1 SGHAT and CDR2 FQNNGV. The DNA of the CDR3 is TGTGCCAGCAGCCCAACCGCAGGGTTCGAGCAGTACTTC. Translated: CASSPTAGFEQYF.

This chain joins TRBV7-2 and TRBJ2-1; 12 bases fit TRBD2. Germline values: CDR1 SGHTA, CDR2 FQGNSA. The CDR3 has 19 amino acids. V lost 0 bases and J lost 2; bases outside the gene matches: 8. The DNA of the CDR3 is TGTGCCAGCAGCTTAGCCGTACTAGCGGGAGGTGACGCCTACAATGAGCAGTTCTTC. Its protein is CASSLAVLAGGDAYNEQFF.

V usage is TRBV7-4 and J usage is TRBJ2-1; 9 bases fit TRBD2. This CDR3 is 16 amino acids long. Germline trimming cut 1 base from V and 4 bases from J; bases unmatched to any gene: 5. CDR1 and CDR2 from the germline V gene are SGHVT and SQSDAQ. CDR3 DNA: TGTGCCAGCAGCTTAGGGGCGGGGGGGCCATACAATGAGCAGTTCTTC. This encodes CASSLGAGGPYNEQFF. The variable domain in full, completed from reference TRBV7-4 and TRBJ2-1, reads GAGVSQSPRYKVAKRGRDVALRCDSISGHVTLYWYRQTLGQGSEVLTYSQSDAQRDKSGRPSGRFSAERPERSVSTLKIQRTEQGDSAVYLCASSLGAGGPYNEQFFGPGTRLTVL.

The J gene is TRBJ2-7, the V gene TRBV12-3 or TRBV12-4, with 8 bases that match TRBD1. The assigned J gene may be wrong: the sequence end matches TRBJ2-5 better. The CDR3 has 14 amino acids. The DNA of the CDR3 is TGTGCCAGCAGTTTTCAACAGGGGGAAGAGACCCAGTACTTC. This translates into CASSFQQGEETQYF.

This clonotype appeared a few times. The genes are TRBV19 and TRBJ1-1, with D hard to call. Looked up from germline, CDR1 is LNHDA and CDR2 is SQIVND (reference sequence). V lost 1 base to trimming and J lost 3 bases, with 12 bases between them. The CDR3 length is 15 residues. The CDR3: CASSIAAGLYTEAFF. The CDR3 DNA reads TGTGCCAGTAGTATAGCGGCCGGCTTATACACTGAAGCTTTCTTT.

V is TRBV24-1 and J is TRBJ2-5; 11 nucleotides match TRBD2. Matching the DNA end better, TRBJ2-1 makes the J call doubtful. The V gene's germline CDR1 is KGHDR and CDR2 SFDVKD. The CDR3 has 17 amino acids. CDR3 DNA: TGTGCCACCAGTGACTCTCTGACTAGCGGGATACTGAATGAGCAGTTCTTC. It codes for CATSDSLTSGILNEQFF.

The chain is built from TRBV6-1 and TRBJ2-4; the match to TRBD2 covers 12 bases. The J call may be in error: the DNA end matches TRBJ2-1 better. This CDR3 comprises 15 residues. CDR1 and CDR2 (germline): MNHNS, SASEGT. CDR3 region: CASSSGLAGYNEQFF. The DNA of the CDR3 is TGTGCCAGCAGTTCCGGACTAGCGGGGTACAATGAGCAGTTCTTC.

CDR3 coding DNA: TGTGCCAGCAGCTTAGCGGGAGGGGGAGCGGATGAGCAGTTCTTC. Its translation: CASSLAGGGADEQFF. The V and J genes are TRBV7-8 and TRBJ2-1; weak D call: TRBD2 (7 bases). Germline loops: CDR1 SGHVS, CDR2 FQNEAQ. CDR3 length equals 15 residues. Trimming left V 0 bases short and J 8 bases short, with 14 bases between.

The chain couples TRBV7-6 to TRBJ2-1, with D maybe TRBD1 (5 bases). The DNA end is a closer match to TRBJ2-7, so the J assignment may be wrong. CDR1 is SGHVS and CDR2 is FNYEAQ in the germline V gene. The CDR3 contains 14 residues. CDR3 bases: TGTGCCAGCAGCCCGGACACTATCTCCTACGAGCAGTACTTC. The encoded protein is CASSPDTISYEQYF.

This clonotype came up many times. The chain links TRBV28 to TRBJ1-1; D is uncertain. V gave up 6 bases and J gave up 1 base, with 9 bases separating them. Germline V gene sequence: CDR1 MDHEN, CDR2 SYDVKM. The CDR3 has 13 residues. The CDR3, as DNA: TGTGCCAGCAGATCCCCCGGGAACACTGAAGCTTTCTTT. This codes for CASRSPGNTEAFF.

This clonotype showed up just a few times. V gene TRBV7-8 combines with J gene TRBJ2-6; no clear D. The length of the CDR3 is 15 residues. CDR1 SGHVS and CDR2 FQNEAQ come from the germline V gene. V lost 5 bases to trimming and J lost 0 bases, with 8 bases between them. CDR3 loop: CASSPSGSGANVLTF. The CDR3 DNA follows: TGTGCCAGCAGCCCTTCCGGCTCTGGGGCCAACGTCCTGACTTTC.

This clonotype was seen a handful of times. The V and J genes are TRBV7-3 and TRBJ2-3; no clear D gene. Germline lookup yields CDR1 SGHTA and CDR2 FQGTGA. The V end was cut by 5 bases, the J end by 0 bases, with 30 bases between. The CDR3 is made up of 21 amino acids. This CDR3 is CASSLGGRRIRANSSTDTQYF. The DNA of the CDR3 is TGTGCCAGCAGCCTAGGTGGGCGTCGGATCCGCGCCAATTCTAGCACAGATACGCAGTATTTT.

The chain has TRBV7-3 and TRBJ2-5; D not resolved. The CDR3 totals 14 residues. V was cut by 1 base and J by 7 bases, with 13 bases left in between. Germline V gene data show CDR1 as SGHTA and CDR2 as FQGTGA. The CDR3 reads CASSLMSGWGTQYF. CDR3 bases: TGTGCCAGCAGCTTAATGTCCGGGTGGGGGACCCAGTACTTC.

V and J are TRBV7-9 and TRBJ2-5; the D gene is possibly TRBD1 (5 bases). Germline CDR1 is SEHNR and CDR2 is FQNEAQ (reference sequence). The CDR3 has 14 residues. With 2 bases removed from V and 4 bases from J, the gap between germline ends came to 11 bases. CDR3 sequence: CASSLTERGETQYF. Written as DNA, the CDR3 is TGTGCCAGCAGCTTAACTGAAAGGGGAGAGACCCAGTACTTC.

This chain links TRBV9 with TRBJ1-1; D is ambiguous. The germline V gene encodes CDR1 SGDLS and CDR2 YYNGEE. This CDR3 contains 12 residues. V was clipped by 4 bases and J by 4 bases, with 8 bases between them. The CDR3 DNA reads TGTGCCAGCAGCCGGTCGGGCACTGAAGCTTTCTTT. It codes for CASSRSGTEAFF.

The CDR3 coding sequence is TGTGCCAGCAGTTATACAGCGCAAGAGACCCAGTACTTC. This sequence encodes CASSYTAQETQYF. The chain couples TRBV6-6 to TRBJ2-1, with D uncertain. Near its end, the DNA agrees better with TRBJ2-5, so the J call may be wrong. CDR3 length: 13 residues. Germline-derived CDR1 and CDR2 are MNHNY and SVGAGI (reference sequence).

The chain uses TRBV10-3 and TRBJ2-3; TRBD1 might be the D (6 bases). Germline CDR1 is ENHRY and CDR2 is SYGVKD. The CDR3 has 17 amino acids. V was pared by 1 base and J by 3 bases, with 17 bases between. The CDR3 loop reads CAISEWSGGHGTDTQYF. For the CDR3, the DNA is TGTGCCATCAGTGAGTGGAGTGGGGGCCATGGTACAGATACGCAGTATTTT.

The chain employs TRBV28 and TRBJ1-1, with 7 bases that match TRBD1. CDR1 and CDR2 (germline): MDHEN, SYDVKM. This CDR3 contains 12 residues. CDR3 sequence reads: CGTGRGVTEAFF. In DNA, the CDR3 is TGTGGCACGGGCAGGGGGGTCACTGAAGCTTTCTTT.

The table lists this clonotype with many counts. The CDR3 nucleotides read TGCGCCAGCACGCCCCTGGGGGGGACCTCCTACAATGAGCAGTTCTTC. It yields the protein CASTPLGGTSYNEQFF. The V call is TRBV5-1, the J call TRBJ2-1; 7 nucleotides match TRBD2. With 6 bases clipped from V and 0 bases from J, the junction kept 9 bases outside the gene matches. This CDR3 contains 16 residues. Germline values: CDR1 SGHRS, CDR2 YFSETQ. Variable domain in full (rest from reference TRBV5-1 and TRBJ2-1): KAGVTQTPRYLIKTRGQQVTLSCSPISGHRSVSWYQQTPGQGLQFLFEYFSETQRNKGNFPGRFSGRQFSNSRSEMNVSTLELGDSALYLCASTPLGGTSYNEQFFGPGTRLTVL.

The chain combines TRBV6-2 or TRBV6-3 with TRBJ2-1; unclear D gene. V was cut by 5 bases and J by 1 base, with 9 bases left in between. The germline V gene has CDR1 MNHEY and CDR2 SVGEGT. The CDR3 has 14 amino acids. The CDR3, as DNA: TGTGCCAGCAGTGATGGTGTGTCCTACAATGAGCAGTTCTTC. Its translation: CASSDGVSYNEQFF.

This clonotype has a single count. The rearrangement links TRBV7-3 to TRBJ2-3; tentative D call: TRBD2 (5 bases). V was pared by 3 bases and J by 6 bases, with 10 bases between. Germline-derived CDR1 and CDR2 are SGHTA and FQGTGA. The CDR3 is 13 residues long. In DNA, the CDR3 is TGTGCCAGCAGCTTTTCGGGGTTGGATACGCAGTATTTT. It encodes CASSFSGLDTQYF.

The chain joins TRBV20-1 to TRBJ1-1, with 7 positions matching TRBD1. With 6 bases clipped from V and 1 base from J, the junction kept 11 bases outside the gene matches. The CDR3 sequence is 15 residues long. CDR1 is DFQATT, CDR2 SNEGSKA, per germline (reference sequence). The CDR3 reads CSAQIPGQRNTEAFF. CDR3 DNA sequence: TGCAGTGCCCAAATCCCGGGACAGAGGAACACTGAAGCTTTCTTT.

For this clonotype: Sequence at one end of the junction differs from germline and may be a read error. J is TRBJ2-5 and V is TRBV12-3 or TRBV12-4, with 7 nucleotides matching TRBD2. The CDR3 is 14 residues long. The CDR3 sequence: CASSWEGFDSPLHF. The DNA of the CDR3 is TGTGCCAGCAGTTGGGAGGGTTTTGATTCACCCCTCCACTTC.

This chain joins TRBV7-9 and TRBJ2-7; TRBD1 matches at 7 bases. CDR1 is SEHNR and CDR2 is FQNEAQ in the germline V gene (reference sequence). The length of the CDR3 is 14 residues. The J segment lost 0 bases and the V segment lost 2 bases, leaving 1 base of the junction unmatched. The CDR3: CASSLQGVSYEQYF. The CDR3 DNA is TGTGCCAGCAGCTTACAGGGGGTCTCCTACGAGCAGTACTTC.

This clonotype occurred many times. The chain links TRBV27 to TRBJ2-2; 8 nucleotides match TRBD1. Germline loops: CDR1 MNHEY, CDR2 SMNVEV (reference sequence). This CDR3 contains 16 residues. The ends lost 4 bases at V and 6 bases at J; junction bases unmatched: 10. This CDR3 reads CASSYRQGQNPGELFF. Here the CDR3 DNA reads TGTGCCAGCAGTTACCGACAGGGGCAAAACCCCGGGGAGCTGTTTTTT.